A selection of T cell receptor beta chains follows, all from one sample in a study of metastatic and nonmetastatic thyroid tumors. TCRdb reanalyzed the PCR reads via MiXCR. The sample includes about 39,000 clones, 15% to 20% of them seen just once. The sample was blood. These receptors all stem from a female donor with papillary thyroid cancer or a benign thyroid nodule (not recorded which). Some clones in this sample may be carry-over from other donors' samples. Each CDR3 is given with its conserved first and last residue. A D gene is named only where the DNA matches it firmly. Expanded clones are given a class, and other clones once, few, many or no size at all.

DNA: TGTGCGTCAGGGAGGAGGGGGTATAGAACAGATACGCAGTATTTT
CDR3: CASGRRGYRTDTQYF
V: TRBV28
size: NA
D: NA
J: TRBJ2-3

DNA: TGTGCCAGCAGCGTAGGGGGGACAGGGGGAACTGAAGCTTTCTTT
CDR3: CASSVGGTGGTEAFF
V: TRBV9
size: many
D: TRBD1
J: TRBJ1-1

DNA: TGTGCCAGCAGCTTAGATCGTCATATCGGCTATGGCTACACCTTC
CDR3: CASSLDRHIGYGYTF
V: TRBV11-2
size: NA
D: NA
J: TRBJ1-2

DNA: TGCGCCAGCAGTGGGCTGAAGGTTTTCTACGAGCAGTACTTC
CDR3: CASSGLKVFYEQYF
V: TRBV6-1
size: NA
D: NA
J: TRBJ2-7

DNA: TGCAGTGCTAGGCACTTGAGCTCCTACAATGAGCAGTTCTTC
CDR3: CSARHLSSYNEQFF
V: TRBV20-1
size: many
D: NA
J: TRBJ2-1

DNA: TGTGCCAGCAGCTTCGGTTGGGTGCTGGGTTCAAAGGGCAATGAGCAGTTCTTC
CDR3: CASSFGWVLGSKGNEQFF
V: TRBV11-2
size: many
D: NA
J: TRBJ2-1

DNA: TGTGCCAGCAGTACATCCGGCGGGGGGTCCTACGAGCAGTACTTC
CDR3: CASSTSGGGSYEQYF
V: TRBV28
size: medium-sized
D: TRBD2
J: TRBJ2-7

DNA: TGTGCCACCAGCAGACGTCCGGGGTCCACTGAAGCTTTCTTT
CDR3: CATSRRPGSTEAFF
V: TRBV15
size: many
D: NA
J: TRBJ1-1

DNA: TGTGCCAGCAGCCTTAACATATACAATGAGCAGTTCTTC
CDR3: CASSLNIYNEQFF
V: TRBV9
size: many
D: NA
J: TRBJ2-1

DNA: TGTGCCAGCAGTTTAAGACCGAGCTCCTACAATGAGCAGTTCTTC
CDR3: CASSLRPSSYNEQFF
V: TRBV12-3/TRBV12-4
size: many
D: NA
J: TRBJ2-1

DNA: TGCGCCAGCAGCCAAGACGCGAGGGGGTACCACGAGCAGTACTTC
CDR3: CASSQDARGYHEQYF
V: TRBV4-3
size: many
D: NA
J: TRBJ2-7

DNA: TGTGCCAGTAGTATAGGACCCCCTGGTAGCCCCTACAATGAGCAGTTCTTC
CDR3: CASSIGPPGSPYNEQFF
V: TRBV19
size: many
D: NA
J: TRBJ2-1

DNA: TGTGCCATCATCTCACGTTACGAGCAGCACTTC
CDR3: CAIISRYEQHF
V: TRBV10-3
size: few
D: NA
J: TRBJ2-7

DNA: TGTGCCAGCATCCTTAACACCGGGGAGCTGTTTTTT
CDR3: CASILNTGELFF
V: TRBV6-1
size: few
D: NA
J: TRBJ2-2

DNA: TGTGCCAGCAGCTCCAACCTAGCGGGGGCCCCGTATTTT
CDR3: CASSSNLAGAPYF
V: TRBV7-2
size: many
D: TRBD2
J: TRBJ2-3

DNA: TGTGCCAGCACCCCTGGTACAGACTACGAGCAGTACTTC
CDR3: CASTPGTDYEQYF
V: TRBV7-2
size: NA
D: NA
J: TRBJ2-7

DNA: TGTGCCACCAGTGATACTAAGGACCGGGGGTACTTGGGGACCCAGTACTTC
CDR3: CATSDTKDRGYLGTQYF
V: TRBV24-1
size: NA
D: NA
J: TRBJ2-5

DNA: TGCAGTGCTAGAGATGGAGGGGGGATTAATGAAAAACTGTTTTTT
CDR3: CSARDGGGINEKLFF
V: TRBV20-1
size: many
D: NA
J: TRBJ1-4

DNA: TGTGCCAGCAGCTTATTTCGTGGGGGGAGTGCAGATACGCAGTATTTT
CDR3: CASSLFRGGSADTQYF
V: TRBV7-8
size: many
D: NA
J: TRBJ2-3

DNA: TGTGCCAGCAGCCAGGGGACAGTTAATGAAAAACTGTTTTTT
CDR3: CASSQGTVNEKLFF
V: TRBV3-1
size: many
D: TRBD1
J: TRBJ1-4

DNA: TGCGCCAGCAGCCAAATGAAGGGCTATGGCTACACCTTC
CDR3: CASSQMKGYGYTF
V: TRBV4-3
size: many
D: NA
J: TRBJ1-2

DNA: TGTGCCAGCAGGGGTCATAATTCACCCCTCCACTTT
CDR3: CASRGHNSPLHF
V: TRBV28
size: few
D: NA
J: TRBJ1-6

DNA: TGTGCCAGCAGCCGTGGGGGACTCAACTCCTACGAGCAGTACTTC
CDR3: CASSRGGLNSYEQYF
V: TRBV6-2/TRBV6-3
size: medium-sized
D: NA
J: TRBJ2-7

DNA: TGCAGTGCTAGAAGGACGGGTTTAGAGCAGTACTTC
CDR3: CSARRTGLEQYF
V: TRBV20-1
size: many
D: NA
J: TRBJ2-7

DNA: TGTGCCAGCACCTTAGCGAGGGGGAATGAGCAGTTCTTC
CDR3: CASTLARGNEQFF
V: TRBV28
size: NA
D: NA
J: TRBJ2-1

DNA: TGCAGTGCTAGAGAGGGCAGGATGCAGTTCTTC
CDR3: CSAREGRMQFF
V: TRBV20-1
size: NA
D: NA
J: TRBJ2-1

DNA: TGTGCCAGCAGTACAGTGGACACCGGGGAGCTGTTTTTT
CDR3: CASSTVDTGELFF
V: TRBV25-1
size: NA
D: NA
J: TRBJ2-2

DNA: TGTGCCAGCAGTCCTAGCCGATACAATGAGCAGTTCTTC
CDR3: CASSPSRYNEQFF
V: TRBV7-6
size: many
D: NA
J: TRBJ2-1

DNA: TGTGCTAGTGGTTTGGTATCCGGGACAGGGACCGAAAAACTGTTTTTT
CDR3: CASGLVSGTGTEKLFF
V: TRBV12-5
size: many
D: TRBD1
J: TRBJ1-4

DNA: TGCAGTGCTAGAGTTCCCGGGGGCTACGATCAGTACTTC
CDR3: CSARVPGGYDQYF
V: TRBV20-1
size: NA
D: NA
J: TRBJ2-7

DNA: TGTGCCAGCAGGGACAGTACTGACTCACCCCTCCACTTT
CDR3: CASRDSTDSPLHF
V: TRBV6-1
size: few
D: NA
J: TRBJ1-6

DNA: TGTGCCAGCAGTTACTCCCTCGGGGATGAGCAGTTCTTC
CDR3: CASSYSLGDEQFF
V: TRBV6-2/TRBV6-3
size: many
D: NA
J: TRBJ2-1

DNA: TGCGCCAGCATCCTAGGGGACACTTTGCAAGAGACCCAGTACTTC
CDR3: CASILGDTLQETQYF
V: TRBV5-1
size: few
D: NA
J: TRBJ2-5

DNA: TGTGCCAGCAGCTTTCAGGGTGAAGCTTTCTTT
CDR3: CASSFQGEAFF
V: TRBV7-9
size: few
D: NA
J: TRBJ1-1

DNA: TGTGCCAGCAGCTTAGCTGATATGGCCGGGGAGCAGTTCTTC
CDR3: CASSLADMAGEQFF
V: TRBV11-2
size: medium-sized
D: NA
J: TRBJ2-1

DNA: TGTGCCAGCAGCTTAGGGCAGGGGTACCAAGAGACCCAGTACTTC
CDR3: CASSLGQGYQETQYF
V: TRBV13
size: few
D: NA
J: TRBJ2-5

DNA: TGTGCCAGCAGCTACCGCCAACAGGGGAGAGCTGAAGCTTTCTTT
CDR3: CASSYRQQGRAEAFF
V: TRBV7-2
size: many
D: TRBD1
J: TRBJ1-1

DNA: TGTGCCAGCAGCCAAGTAGGCCCCTCCATGGGTGGCACAGATACGCAGTATTTT
CDR3: CASSQVGPSMGGTDTQYF
V: TRBV4-2
size: many
D: NA
J: TRBJ2-3

DNA: TGCGCCAGCAGTTTTGGACTAGGGGGCGGTAATGAGCAGTTCTTC
CDR3: CASSFGLGGGNEQFF
V: TRBV5-1
size: NA
D: NA
J: TRBJ2-1

DNA: TGCGCCAGCAGCTACCGGGAAACTAGCGGGGGGGCCTGGCCAGATACGCAGTATTTT
CDR3: CASSYRETSGGAWPDTQYF
V: TRBV5-1
size: once
D: TRBD2
J: TRBJ2-3

DNA: TGTGTCAGCAGCTTAGTTGGTTACGAGCAGTACTTC
CDR3: CVSSLVGYEQYF
V: TRBV7-2
size: few
D: NA
J: TRBJ2-7

DNA: TGTGCCAGCAGTGAAGGCGGGGCGGGTGAAAAACTGTTTTTT
CDR3: CASSEGGAGEKLFF
V: TRBV25-1
size: few
D: NA
J: TRBJ1-4

DNA: TGTGCCGGCAGTTTAAAGTCCGGCTCTTGGGCCAACGTCCTGACTTTC
CDR3: CAGSLKSGSWANVLTF
V: TRBV28
size: few
D: NA
J: TRBJ2-6

DNA: TGTGCCAGCTCACCACCAGCCCGTTCCTACGAGCAGTACTTC
CDR3: CASSPPARSYEQYF
V: TRBV18
size: many
D: NA
J: TRBJ2-7

DNA: TGTGCCAGCAGCTTAGCGGGCCTCCGCGGGGGATATAATGAGCAGTTCTTC
CDR3: CASSLAGLRGGYNEQFF
V: TRBV11-1
size: many
D: TRBD2
J: TRBJ2-1

DNA: TGTGCCAGCCACTCGGGACAGCGCCTAACTAACACTGAAGCTTTCTTT
CDR3: CASHSGQRLTNTEAFF
V: TRBV6-1
size: many
D: TRBD1
J: TRBJ1-1

DNA: TGTGCCAGCAGTTTACCGGGGAGCGGAGAGGAGCAGTTCTTC
CDR3: CASSLPGSGEEQFF
V: TRBV28
size: many
D: NA
J: TRBJ2-1

DNA: TGTGCCAGCAGTGACGGCGGGAGTGCCGGGGAGACCCAGTACTTC
CDR3: CASSDGGSAGETQYF
V: TRBV2
size: many
D: TRBD2
J: TRBJ2-5

DNA: TGTGCCAGTAGTCGGGGTTTGGCGGATACGCAGTATTTT
CDR3: CASSRGLADTQYF
V: TRBV19
size: many
D: NA
J: TRBJ2-3

DNA: TGTGCCAGCAGTGAAGACGCAGGGGGCTTTCAGCCCCAGCATTTT
CDR3: CASSEDAGGFQPQHF
V: TRBV2
size: many
D: TRBD1
J: TRBJ1-5

DNA: TGTGCCAGCAGCACGACAGGGGGCGGGGATGAGCAGTTCTTC
CDR3: CASSTTGGGDEQFF
V: TRBV28
size: many
D: TRBD1
J: TRBJ2-1

DNA: TGTGTCAGCATGACTGAGGTTGATTCACCCCTCCACTTT
CDR3: CVSMTEVDSPLHF
V: TRBV6-4
size: NA
D: NA
J: TRBJ1-6

DNA: TGTGCCAGTAGTATAAGAATCAACACTGAAGCTTTCTTT
CDR3: CASSIRINTEAFF
V: TRBV19
size: many
D: NA
J: TRBJ1-1